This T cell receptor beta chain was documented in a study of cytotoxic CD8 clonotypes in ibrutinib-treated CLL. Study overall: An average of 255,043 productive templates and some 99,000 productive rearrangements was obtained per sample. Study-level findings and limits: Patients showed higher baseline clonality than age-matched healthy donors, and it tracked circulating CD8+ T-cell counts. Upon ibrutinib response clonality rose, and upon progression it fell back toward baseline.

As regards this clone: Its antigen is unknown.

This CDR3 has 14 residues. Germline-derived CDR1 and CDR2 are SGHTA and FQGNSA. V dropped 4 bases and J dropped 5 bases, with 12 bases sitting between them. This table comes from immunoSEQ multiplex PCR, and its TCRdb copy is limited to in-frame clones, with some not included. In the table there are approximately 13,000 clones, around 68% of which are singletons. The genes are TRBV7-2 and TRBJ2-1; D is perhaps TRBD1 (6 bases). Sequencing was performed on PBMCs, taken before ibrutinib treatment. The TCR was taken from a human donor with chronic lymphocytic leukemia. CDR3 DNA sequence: TGTGCCAGCAGCTCCCGACAGGCTCACAATGAGCAGTTCTTC. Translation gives CASSSRQAHNEQFF.